The 3 T cell receptor beta chains listed next were all sequenced from one sample in a study of blood T cell repertoires in COVID-19 (TCRdb year 2020). The method behind the library was the immunoSEQ multiplex PCR assay. Held by TCRdb, this immuneACCESS table contains in-frame sequences only and omits some clones. Under half of the omission traces to an unresolved V gene where checked; the cause of the rest is unknown. The sample has around 500,000 clones on record, roughly nine tenths of them singletons. The ten largest clones capture around 8% of the sample. The sequenced sample was PBMCs or T cells enriched from blood (not recorded which). The receptors were sampled from a woman aged 55 to 70 who had recovered from COVID-19.

The V gene is TRBV7-9, the J gene TRBJ1-4; 7 nucleotides match TRBD1. The length of the CDR3 is 15 residues. J lost 7 bases, V lost 1 base, and 6 bases had no gene match. CDR1 is SEHNR, CDR2 FQNEAQ, per germline (reference sequence). The CDR3 sequence is CASSLGKGAREKLFF. DNA for the CDR3: TGTGCCAGCAGCTTAGGGAAGGGGGCGCGTGAAAAACTGTTTTTT.

The chain employs TRBV25-1 and TRBJ2-3, with 8 bases that match TRBD1. The CDR3 contains 14 residues. Per the germline V gene, CDR1 is MGHDK and CDR2 is SYGVNS. V gave up 8 bases and J gave up 0 bases; unmatched junction bases: 4. The chain's CDR3 is CASDRGLSTDTQYF. CDR3 DNA: TGTGCCAGCGACAGGGGACTTAGCACAGATACGCAGTATTTT.

The rearrangement uses TRBV25-1 and TRBJ1-4; D not certain. V lost 3 bases and J 2 bases, leaving 7 bases between the germline ends. The CDR3 spans 14 residues. Germline V gene data show CDR1 as MGHDK and CDR2 as SYGVNS. The CDR3 coding sequence is TGTGCCAGCAGTGAGGCAGGCACTAATGAAAAACTGTTTTTT. It is translated as CASSEAGTNEKLFF.